Below are 12 T cell receptor beta chains sequenced from a single sample in a study of glioma-infiltrating T cells after dendritic cell vaccination. Indicated time point: after dendritic cell vaccination, including at tumor progression/relapse. The data were produced by immunoSEQ multiplex PCR, yet TCRdb's version contains in-frame clones alone and is incomplete. The sample has over 65,000 clones, around 85% seen once. The specimen comprised blood, sampled after dendritic cell vaccination. The source of these receptors is a human donor with glioblastoma.

This chain links TRBV19 with TRBJ1-1, with 7 bases identical to TRBD1. The CDR3 runs 12 residues. The germline V gene encodes CDR1 LNHDA and CDR2 SQIVND (reference sequence). Trimming took 5 bases from V and 6 from J; bases not matched to a gene: 3. CDR3 nucleotide sequence: TGTGCCAGTAGTGGGACAGTTTCTGAAGCTTTCTTT. Its translation is CASSGTVSEAFF.

This clone has just one count. The rearrangement joins TRBV6-5 to TRBJ1-5; weak D call: TRBD1 (5 bases). The V end lost 3 bases, the J end lost 9 bases, and 18 bases lay between the germline ends. The CDR3 sequence is 15 residues long. In germline, CDR1 is MNHEY, CDR2 SVGAGI. The CDR3 region has the DNA TGTGCCAGCAGTTATAGCGGGGACCGAGCGGGGCCCCAGCATTTT. It codes for CASSYSGDRAGPQHF.

The V gene is TRBV14, the J gene TRBJ2-1; D remains unclear. Germline V gives CDR1 SGHDN, CDR2 FVKESK. The CDR3 is 15 residues long. The V end was cut by 3 bases, the J end by 0 bases, with 9 bases between. CDR3 region: CASSHWSSSYNEQFF. DNA for the CDR3: TGTGCCAGCAGCCATTGGTCGAGCTCCTACAATGAGCAGTTCTTC.

This chain connects TRBV7-6 to TRBJ1-4; no reliable D call. This CDR3 has 13 amino acids. V was shortened by 3 bases and J by 8 bases, with 10 bases between the two germline ends. Germline values: CDR1 SGHVS, CDR2 FNYEAQ. CDR3 loop: CASSLNTGEKLFF. The CDR3 DNA reads TGTGCCAGCAGCTTGAATACGGGGGAAAAACTGTTTTTT.

This chain links TRBV30 with TRBJ1-5; perhaps TRBD1 as D (5 bases). V was trimmed by 1 base and J by 3 bases, leaving 7 bases between them. The CDR3 contains 13 residues. Germline V gene lookup returns CDR1 GTSNPN and CDR2 SVGIG (reference sequence). The CDR3 coding sequence is TGTGCCTGGAGTGGGACATTCAATCAGCCCCAGCATTTT. The encoded protein is CAWSGTFNQPQHF.

V and J are TRBV6-5 and TRBJ2-3, with 8 positions matching TRBD1. Germline CDR1 is MNHEY and CDR2 is SVGAGI. This CDR3 is 16 amino acids long. Germline trimming cut 2 bases from V and 3 bases from J; bases unmatched to any gene: 7. The CDR3 region has the DNA TGTGCCAGCAGTTACCTTGGACAGGGAGTGACAGATACGCAGTATTTT. It translates to CASSYLGQGVTDTQYF.

This chain uses TRBV2 with TRBJ2-2; D possibly corresponds to TRBD2 (6 bases). V lost 8 bases and J 1 base, leaving 14 bases between the germline ends. Germline V gene data show CDR1 as SNHLY and CDR2 as FYNNEI. The CDR3 runs 15 residues. For the CDR3, the DNA is TGTGCCAGCGCCCGGGGAGGCCAGAACACCGGGGAGCTGTTTTTT. It translates to CASARGGQNTGELFF.

The genes are TRBV19 and TRBJ1-1, with D possibly being TRBD1 (5 bases). This CDR3 comprises 15 residues. Germline V gene data show CDR1 as LNHDA and CDR2 as SQIVND (reference sequence). V lost 3 bases and J lost 5, with 16 bases in between. The CDR3 DNA reads as TGTGCCAGTAGTATTCTATATAGGGGAGGAACTGAAGCTTTCTTT. This sequence encodes CASSILYRGGTEAFF.

The CDR3 nucleotides read TGCAGCGTTGAAGAAGCGGGGCTGAACACTGAAGCTTTCTTT. Translated, it gives CSVEEAGLNTEAFF. The genes are TRBV29-1 and TRBJ1-1, with a possible D match to TRBD1 (5 bases). Trimming took off 0 bases at V and 0 bases at J, with 8 bases between the two ends. From germline, CDR1 is SQVTM and CDR2 ANQGSEA. The CDR3 is made up of 14 amino acids.

The genes are TRBV19 and TRBJ2-7, with 9 bases that match TRBD1. Germline V CDR1 and CDR2: LNHDA, SQIVND (reference sequence). This CDR3 contains 14 residues. After removal of 7 bases from V and 12 bases from J, the junction contained 16 bases not matched to a gene. CDR3 DNA sequence: TGTGCCAGTACCCCGCCGGGACAGGGCGGTCCATCGTACTTC. Its protein is CASTPPGQGGPSYF.

This chain connects TRBV19 to TRBJ2-7, with D possibly matching TRBD1 (6 bases). Between the trimmed V and J ends, which lost 4 bases and 2 bases, there was a span of 15 bases. The CDR3 extends over 15 amino acids. Germline V lookup: CDR1 LNHDA, CDR2 SQIVND (reference sequence). The CDR3 spells CASSTLPGQPYEQYF. The CDR3 nucleotides read TGTGCCAGTAGTACTCTGCCGGGACAACCCTACGAGCAGTACTTC.

V and J are TRBV7-2 and TRBJ2-5; 8 bases fit TRBD2. The CDR3 length is 15 residues. The junction had 10 bases not matched to a gene; V was cut back by 5 bases and J by 5 bases. Germline V gives CDR1 SGHTA, CDR2 FQGNSA. Here the CDR3 reads CASSTRGGMGETQYF. In nucleotides, the CDR3 is TGTGCCAGCAGCACCCGGGGGGGCATGGGTGAGACCCAGTACTTC.